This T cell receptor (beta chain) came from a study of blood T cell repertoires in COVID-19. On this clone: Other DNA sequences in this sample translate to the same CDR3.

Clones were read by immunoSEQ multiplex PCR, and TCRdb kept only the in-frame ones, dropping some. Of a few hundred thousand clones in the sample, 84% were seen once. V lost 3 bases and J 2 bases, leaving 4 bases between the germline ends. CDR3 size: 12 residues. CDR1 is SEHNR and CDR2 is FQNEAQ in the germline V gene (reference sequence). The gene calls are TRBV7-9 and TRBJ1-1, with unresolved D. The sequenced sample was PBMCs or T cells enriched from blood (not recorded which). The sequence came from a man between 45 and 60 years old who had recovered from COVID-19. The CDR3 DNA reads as TGTGCCAGCAGCTTTTCAAACACTGAAGCTTTCTTT. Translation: CASSFSNTEAFF.